This is a list of T cell receptor beta chains from one sample in a study of CD8+ T cells in alopecia areata. Data came from immunoSEQ multiplex PCR; TCRdb stores just in-frame clones and leaves some out. The sample lists about 150,000 clones, about three fifths occurring once. Input material: CD4+ T cells sorted from blood. Receptors originate from a human donor in good health. CDR3s include the opening cysteine and the closing phenylalanine or tryptophan. The D gene is left open where the match is weak. A row's size may be missing; if present it is once, few, many or a size class.

size: .; J: TRBJ2-5; V: TRBV27; D: .; CDR3: CASSLGGPAEETQYF; DNA: TGTGCCAGCAGTTTAGGTGGACCGGCGGAGGAGACCCAGTACTTC
size: once; J: TRBJ2-1; V: TRBV6-1; D: .; CDR3: CASSELQGWYNEQFF; DNA: TGTGCCAGCAGTGAACTGCAGGGATGGTACAATGAGCAGTTCTTC
size: .; J: TRBJ2-7; V: TRBV29-1; D: TRBD1; CDR3: CSARQGISYEQYF; DNA: TGCAGCGCGCGACAGGGGATATCCTACGAGCAGTACTTC
size: .; J: TRBJ2-5; V: TRBV25-1; D: TRBD2; CDR3: CASRGAGRGETQYF; DNA: TGTGCCAGCAGGGGAGCGGGACGGGGGGAGACCCAGTACTTC
size: .; J: TRBJ2-1; V: TRBV6-5; D: TRBD2; CDR3: CASSTFRSSGRASFF; DNA: TGTGCCAGCAGTACCTTCCGTTCTAGCGGGAGGGCCTCGTTCTTC
size: few; J: TRBJ1-2; V: TRBV25-1; D: .; CDR3: CASGPPGKYGYTF; DNA: TGTGCCAGCGGGCCCCCGGGAAAGTATGGCTACACCTTC
size: few; J: TRBJ2-1; V: TRBV11-2; D: TRBD2; CDR3: CASGGTSGSRDEQFF; DNA: TGTGCCAGCGGCGGAACTAGCGGGAGTAGAGATGAGCAGTTCTTC
size: .; J: TRBJ2-3; V: TRBV10-3; D: .; CDR3: CAISKLGPSDTQYF; DNA: TGTGCCATCAGTAAACTGGGCCCCTCAGATACGCAGTATTTT
size: .; J: TRBJ2-1; V: TRBV5-1; D: TRBD2; CDR3: CASSLVAGADEQFF; DNA: TGCGCCAGCAGCTTGGTTGCGGGAGCAGATGAGCAGTTCTTC
size: few; J: TRBJ2-5; V: TRBV10-3; D: .; CDR3: CAISPTDRQETQYF; DNA: TGTGCCATCAGTCCGACCGACCGCCAAGAGACCCAGTACTTC
size: .; J: TRBJ2-7; V: TRBV30; D: TRBD2; CDR3: CAWSAPSGTSQAEQYF; DNA: TGTGCCTGGAGCGCACCATCCGGGACTAGCCAAGCCGAGCAGTACTTC
size: .; J: TRBJ1-3; V: TRBV5-1; D: .; CDR3: CASSFGPPGNTIYF; DNA: TGCGCCAGCAGCTTTGGCCCCCCTGGAAACACCATATATTTT
size: .; J: TRBJ2-7; V: TRBV28; D: .; CDR3: CASSLFPTGSSYEQYF; DNA: TGTGCCAGCAGTTTATTCCCCACAGGGAGCTCCTACGAGCAGTACTTC
size: .; J: TRBJ1-2; V: TRBV6-6; D: TRBD1; CDR3: CASRRQGGPYGYTF; DNA: TGTGCCAGCAGGCGACAGGGAGGTCCCTATGGCTACACCTTC
size: once; J: TRBJ2-7; V: TRBV11-2; D: .; CDR3: CASSRRTYEQYF; DNA: TGTGCCAGCAGCCGACGCACCTACGAGCAGTACTTC
size: few; J: TRBJ1-1; V: TRBV7-3; D: .; CDR3: CASSLPHGEAFF; DNA: TGTGCCAGCAGCCTACCACACGGAGAAGCTTTCTTT
size: .; J: TRBJ1-2; V: TRBV18; D: .; CDR3: CASSPVTWGHTF; DNA: TGTGCCAGCTCACCGGTTACTTGGGGCCACACCTTC
size: .; J: TRBJ2-7; V: TRBV9; D: TRBD2; CDR3: CASSVCTSGSSYEQYF; DNA: TGTGCCAGCAGCGTCTGTACTAGCGGGAGCTCCTACGAGCAGTACTTC
size: .; J: TRBJ2-5; V: TRBV5-1; D: .; CDR3: CASSLAEPHRETQYF; DNA: TGCGCCAGCAGCTTGGCAGAACCGCACAGGGAGACCCAGTACTTC
size: .; J: TRBJ1-5; V: TRBV5-1; D: .; CDR3: CASSLLGGAGQPQHF; DNA: TGCGCCAGCAGCCTCCTTGGGGGGGCAGGACAGCCCCAGCATTTT
size: .; J: TRBJ2-5; V: TRBV11-2; D: TRBD2; CDR3: CASSKPSGWEGETQYF; DNA: TGTGCCAGCTCCAAGCCATCGGGGTGGGAGGGAGAGACCCAGTACTTC
size: .; J: TRBJ2-4; V: TRBV6-5; D: TRBD2; CDR3: CASRQGLAGIQYF; DNA: TGTGCCAGCAGGCAGGGACTAGCGGGAATTCAGTACTTC
size: .; J: TRBJ2-5; V: TRBV29-1; D: .; CDR3: CSVAKGAGETQYF; DNA: TGCAGCGTTGCTAAGGGCGCGGGAGAGACCCAGTACTTC
size: .; J: TRBJ2-7; V: TRBV19; D: .; CDR3: CATTGTGTYEQYF; DNA: TGTGCCACGACCGGGACCGGGACCTACGAGCAGTACTTC
size: once; J: TRBJ2-3; V: TRBV6-1; D: .; CDR3: CASSEARFAQYF; DNA: TGTGCCAGCAGTGAAGCGAGATTTGCGCAGTATTTT
size: .; J: TRBJ1-1; V: TRBV5-4; D: .; CDR3: CASSLGGNTEAFF; DNA: TGTGCCAGCAGCTTGGGGGGGAACACTGAAGCTTTCTTT
size: .; J: TRBJ1-2; V: TRBV28; D: TRBD1; CDR3: CASRVPGQGAQGYTF; DNA: TGTGCCAGCAGGGTACCGGGACAGGGGGCGCAGGGCTACACCTTC
size: .; J: TRBJ1-1; V: TRBV9; D: .; CDR3: CASSSPRPETEAFF; DNA: TGTGCCAGCAGCTCACCGCGACCGGAGACTGAAGCTTTCTTT
size: .; J: TRBJ1-2; V: TRBV19; D: .; CDR3: CASTMRGRNYGYTF; DNA: TGTGCCAGTACTATGAGAGGGAGAAACTATGGCTACACCTTC
size: .; J: TRBJ2-7; V: TRBV5-1; D: .; CDR3: CASSLVAGLEQYF; DNA: TGCGCCAGCAGTCTAGTGGCGGGGCTCGAGCAGTACTTC
size: once; J: TRBJ2-5; V: TRBV15; D: .; CDR3: CATSRDLGTETQYF; DNA: TGTGCCACCAGCAGAGATCTGGGCACCGAGACCCAGTACTTC
size: .; J: TRBJ2-3; V: TRBV7-3; D: .; CDR3: CASSPGRGGDTDTQYF; DNA: TGTGCCAGCAGCCCGGGCCGTGGCGGGGACACAGATACGCAGTATTTT
size: .; J: TRBJ1-3; V: TRBV29-1; D: .; CDR3: CSVADSGNTIYF; DNA: TGCAGCGTTGCCGACTCTGGAAACACCATATATTTT
size: .; J: TRBJ1-5; V: TRBV28; D: .; CDR3: CASSLKDTTQHF; DNA: TGTGCCAGCAGTTTGAAGGACACCACCCAGCATTTT
size: .; J: TRBJ2-4; V: TRBV28; D: TRBD1; CDR3: CASSLLGTGTKNIQYF; DNA: TGTGCCAGCAGTTTATTGGGGACAGGGACAAAAAACATTCAGTACTTC
size: .; J: TRBJ1-4; V: TRBV6-1; D: .; CDR3: CASGRQPGAEKLFF; DNA: TGTGCCAGCGGTCGACAGCCGGGGGCCGAAAAACTGTTTTTT
size: once; J: TRBJ1-1; V: TRBV5-4; D: .; CDR3: CASSLKGMNTEAFF; DNA: TGTGCCAGCAGCTTGAAGGGTATGAACACTGAAGCTTTCTTT
size: .; J: TRBJ2-1; V: TRBV29-1; D: .; CDR3: CSVGILGSYNEQFF; DNA: TGCAGCGTTGGGATCCTCGGTAGCTACAATGAGCAGTTCTTC
size: .; J: TRBJ2-2; V: TRBV7-9; D: .; CDR3: CASSPGTPTGELFF; DNA: TGTGCCAGCAGCCCCGGGACCCCCACCGGGGAGCTGTTTTTT